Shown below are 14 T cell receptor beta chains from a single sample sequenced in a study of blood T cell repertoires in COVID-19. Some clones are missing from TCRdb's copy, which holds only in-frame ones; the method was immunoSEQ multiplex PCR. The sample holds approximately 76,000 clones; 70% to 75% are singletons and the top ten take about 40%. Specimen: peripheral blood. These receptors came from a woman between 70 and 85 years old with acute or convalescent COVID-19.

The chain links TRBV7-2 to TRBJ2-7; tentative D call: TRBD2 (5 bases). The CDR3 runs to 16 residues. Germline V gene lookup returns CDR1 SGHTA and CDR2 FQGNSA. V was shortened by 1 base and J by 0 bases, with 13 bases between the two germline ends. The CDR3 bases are TGTGCCAGCAGCTTAGGCTCGGGGAAGTCCTCCTACGAGCAGTACTTC. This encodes CASSLGSGKSSYEQYF. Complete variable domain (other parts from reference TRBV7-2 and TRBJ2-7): GAGVSQSPSNKVTEKGKDVELRCDPISGHTALYWYRQSLGQGLEFLIYFQGNSAPDKSGLPSDRFSAERTGGSVSTLTIQRTQQEDSAVYLCASSLGSGKSSYEQYFGPGTRLTVT.

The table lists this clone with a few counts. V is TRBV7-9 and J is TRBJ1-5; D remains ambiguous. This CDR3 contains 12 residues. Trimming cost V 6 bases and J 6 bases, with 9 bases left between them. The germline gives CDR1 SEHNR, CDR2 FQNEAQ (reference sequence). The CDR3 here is CASSRGGQPQHF. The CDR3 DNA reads TGTGCCAGCAGTCGAGGCGGTCAGCCCCAGCATTTT.

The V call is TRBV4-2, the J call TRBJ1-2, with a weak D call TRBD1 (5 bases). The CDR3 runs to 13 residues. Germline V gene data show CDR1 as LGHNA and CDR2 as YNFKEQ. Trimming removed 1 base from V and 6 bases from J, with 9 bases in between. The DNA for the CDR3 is TGTGCCAGCAGCCAAGTAGGAGGGGATGGCTACACCTTC. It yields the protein CASSQVGGDGYTF.

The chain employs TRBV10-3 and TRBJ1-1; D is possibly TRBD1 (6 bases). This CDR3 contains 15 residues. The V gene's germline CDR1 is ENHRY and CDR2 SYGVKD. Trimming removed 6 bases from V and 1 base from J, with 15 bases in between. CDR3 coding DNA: TGTGCCATCAGGGCAGGGGTACAGCCGAACACTGAAGCTTTCTTT. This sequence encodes CAIRAGVQPNTEAFF.

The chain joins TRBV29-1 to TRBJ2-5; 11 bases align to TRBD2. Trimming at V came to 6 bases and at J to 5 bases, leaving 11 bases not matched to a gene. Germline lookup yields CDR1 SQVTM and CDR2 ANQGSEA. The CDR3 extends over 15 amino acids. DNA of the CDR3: TGCAGCGTGAATGAACTAGCGGGAGTGGGGGAGACCCAGTACTTC. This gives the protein CSVNELAGVGETQYF.

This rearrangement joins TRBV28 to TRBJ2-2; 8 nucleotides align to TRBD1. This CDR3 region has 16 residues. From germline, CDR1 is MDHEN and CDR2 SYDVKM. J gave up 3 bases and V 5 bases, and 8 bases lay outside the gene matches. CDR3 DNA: TGTGCCAGCAGTCTTTCTGGACAGGGTGACACCGGGGAGCTGTTTTTT. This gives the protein CASSLSGQGDTGELFF.

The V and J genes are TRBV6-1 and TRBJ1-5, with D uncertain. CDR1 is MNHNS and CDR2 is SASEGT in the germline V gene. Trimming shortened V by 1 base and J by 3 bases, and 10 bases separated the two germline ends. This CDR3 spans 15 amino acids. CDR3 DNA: TGTGCCAGCAGTGAAGGGAACAGTGTCAATCAGCCCCAGCATTTT. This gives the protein CASSEGNSVNQPQHF.

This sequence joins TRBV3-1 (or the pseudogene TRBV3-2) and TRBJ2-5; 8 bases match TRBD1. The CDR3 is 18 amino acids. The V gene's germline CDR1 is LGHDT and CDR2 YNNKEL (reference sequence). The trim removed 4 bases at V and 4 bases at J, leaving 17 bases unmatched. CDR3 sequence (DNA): TGTGCCAGCAGCCTATCCTCCGGCCAGGGGGCAGGGACAGAGACCCAGTACTTC. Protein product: CASSLSSGQGAGTETQYF.

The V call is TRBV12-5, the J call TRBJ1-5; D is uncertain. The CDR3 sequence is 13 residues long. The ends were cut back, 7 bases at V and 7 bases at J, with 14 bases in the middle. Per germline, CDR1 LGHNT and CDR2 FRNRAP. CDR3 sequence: CASAAAPGQPQHF. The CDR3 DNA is TGTGCTAGTGCCGCGGCCCCGGGGCAGCCCCAGCATTTT. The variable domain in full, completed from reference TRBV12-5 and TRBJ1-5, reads DARVTQTPRHKVTEMGQEVTMRCQPILGHNTVFWYRQTMMQGLELLAYFRNRAPLDDSGMPKDRFSAEMPDATLATLKIQPSEPRDSAVYFCASAAAPGQPQHFGDGTRLSIL.

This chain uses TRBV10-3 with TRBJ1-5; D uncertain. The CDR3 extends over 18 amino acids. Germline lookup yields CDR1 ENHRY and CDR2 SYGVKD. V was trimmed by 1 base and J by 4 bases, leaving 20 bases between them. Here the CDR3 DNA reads TGTGCCATCAGTGAGTTTAGCGGGCCCTCAGGAGTAAATCAGCCCCAGCATTTT. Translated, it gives CAISEFSGPSGVNQPQHF.

The CDR3 reads CASSPNSTGELFF. DNA for the CDR3: TGTGCCAGCTCACCGAACAGCACCGGGGAGCTGTTTTTT. The chain has TRBV18 and TRBJ2-2; the D is unclear. With 3 bases removed from V and 4 bases from J, the gap between germline ends came to 6 bases. The CDR3 is made up of 13 amino acids. CDR1 is KGHSH, CDR2 LQKENI, per germline.

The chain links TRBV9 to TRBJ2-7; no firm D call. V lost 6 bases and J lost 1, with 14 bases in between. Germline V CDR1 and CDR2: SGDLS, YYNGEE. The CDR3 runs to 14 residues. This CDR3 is CASTKETVSYEQYF. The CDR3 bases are TGTGCCAGCACTAAGGAGACTGTATCCTACGAGCAGTACTTC.

The CDR3, as DNA: TGTGCCAGCAGGAGGACAGGGGGTACCCACGAGCAGTACTTC. Translated: CASRRTGGTHEQYF. The V and J genes are TRBV11-2 and TRBJ2-7; 10 bases line up with TRBD1. The CDR3 loop spans 14 amino acids. The trim removed 6 bases at V and 5 bases at J, leaving 7 bases unmatched. CDR1 and CDR2 from the germline V gene are SGHAT and FQNNGV. Full variable domain (missing parts from reference TRBV11-2 and TRBJ2-7): EAGVAQSPRYKIIEKRQSVAFWCNPISGHATLYWYQQILGQGPKLLIQFQNNGVVDDSQLPKDRFSAERLKGVDSTLKIQPAKLEDSAVYLCASRRTGGTHEQYFGPGTRLTVT.

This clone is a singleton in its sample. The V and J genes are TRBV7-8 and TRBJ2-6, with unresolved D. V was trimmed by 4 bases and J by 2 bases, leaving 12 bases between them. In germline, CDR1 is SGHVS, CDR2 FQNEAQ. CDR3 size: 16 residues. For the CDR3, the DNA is TGTGCCAGCAGCTCTACCACCAGGACTGGGGCCAACGTCCTGACTTTC. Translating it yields CASSSTTRTGANVLTF.